The 22 T cell receptor beta chains given below trace back to one sample, sequenced in a study of cytomegalovirus exposure and HLA in healthy donors. PCR primers comprised 60 Vbeta and 13 Jbeta primers. Here immunoSEQ multiplex PCR was the method, and the copy in TCRdb shows in-frame clones only, minus some. The sample carries about 150,000 clones, around 74% recorded once. The sequencing input was PBMCs. These receptors came from a man between 50 and 59 years old in good health and CMV-seropositive.

J is TRBJ2-3 and V is TRBV27; a weak D match, TRBD1 (6 bases). V was clipped by 0 bases and J by 0 bases, with 10 bases between them. CDR1 and CDR2 (germline): MNHEY, SMNVEV (reference sequence). The CDR3 has 16 residues. CDR3 residues: CASSLSMGASTDTQYF. CDR3 DNA: TGTGCCAGCAGTTTATCTATGGGGGCTAGCACAGATACGCAGTATTTT.

This clone was seen only once. The chain carries TRBV5-1 and TRBJ2-3; 7 positions match TRBD1. The length of the CDR3 is 15 residues. CDR1 and CDR2 (germline): SGHRS, YFSETQ. The ends lost 4 bases at V and 0 bases at J; junction bases unmatched: 5. The CDR3 DNA is TGCGCCAGCAGCAACAGGGGTTATAGCACAGATACGCAGTATTTT. This sequence encodes CASSNRGYSTDTQYF.

The chain is built from TRBV6-5 and TRBJ2-7; maybe TRBD1 (6 bases). The CDR3 is 15 residues long. The ends were cut back, 0 bases at V and 2 bases at J, with 11 bases in the middle. Per the germline V gene, CDR1 is MNHEY and CDR2 is SVGAGI. CDR3 sequence reads: CASSYSTQGPYEQYF. CDR3 DNA: TGTGCCAGCAGTTACTCGACACAGGGACCCTACGAGCAGTACTTC.

The rearrangement uses TRBV4-1 and TRBJ2-7; 13 bases map to TRBD2. V lost 4 bases, J lost 0 bases, and 9 bases stayed unmatched. Germline CDR1 and CDR2: MGHRA and YSYEKL. This CDR3 has 18 amino acids. The CDR3 spells CASSPLGTSGVSSYEQYF. CDR3 DNA: TGCGCCAGCAGCCCCTTGGGGACTAGCGGGGTCAGCTCCTACGAGCAGTACTTC.

The CDR3 here is CASSTGPSTGELFF. The CDR3 DNA follows: TGTGCCAGCAGTACCGGCCCTAGCACCGGGGAGCTGTTTTTT. The chain has TRBV28 and TRBJ2-2; D gene uncertain. Trimming took 5 bases from V and 4 from J, leaving 11 bases between them. The germline CDR1 and CDR2 sequences are MDHEN and SYDVKM. This CDR3 spans 14 amino acids.

CDR3 loop: CASSFAGGPGEQYF. In DNA form, the CDR3 reads TGTGCCAGCAGTTTCGCGGGAGGGCCCGGGGAGCAGTACTTC. The chain employs TRBV28 and TRBJ2-7; TRBD2 agrees at 9 bases. The CDR3 is 14 residues long. CDR1 is MDHEN, CDR2 SYDVKM, per germline. V trimming: 3 bases; J trimming: 7 bases; junction bases outside the gene matches: 7.

This chain joins TRBV5-1 and TRBJ1-3; a weak D match, TRBD1 (5 bases). Germline V CDR1 and CDR2: SGHRS, YFSETQ. The CDR3 sequence is 16 residues long. V shed 4 bases and J shed 2 bases, with 16 bases lying between them. CDR3 region: CASSPSGGSAGNTIYF. In nucleotides, the CDR3 is TGCGCCAGCAGCCCCTCCGGGGGATCCGCTGGAAACACCATATATTTT.

This rearrangement joins TRBV11-3 to TRBJ2-3; D is perhaps TRBD1 (5 bases). Germline CDR1 is SGHNT and CDR2 is YENEEA. The CDR3 consists of 14 residues. Deletions cut 2 bases from V and 3 bases from J, with 9 bases between. The CDR3: CASSLNQGTDTQYF. As DNA, the CDR3 is TGTGCCAGCAGCTTAAATCAGGGAACAGATACGCAGTATTTT.

In its sample, this clone was seen a few times. This CDR3 is CASSSAGGGSGKLFF. In nucleotides, the CDR3 is TGTGCCAGCAGTTCCGCCGGAGGGGGCTCGGGAAAACTGTTTTTT. The chain has TRBV28 and TRBJ1-4; 7 positions match TRBD1. The CDR3 is made up of 15 amino acids. The germline V gene has CDR1 MDHEN and CDR2 SYDVKM. Germline trimming cut 4 bases from V and 10 bases from J; bases unmatched to any gene: 12.

The chain recombines TRBV6-4 with TRBJ1-5; D ambiguous. Germline V CDR1 and CDR2: MRHNA, SNTAGT. CDR3 size: 17 residues. The germline V and J ends were trimmed by 4 bases and 3 bases, with 19 bases remaining between them. This chain's CDR3 is CASSGGEGWKNNQPQHF. The CDR3 DNA follows: TGTGCCAGCAGTGGCGGGGAAGGGTGGAAAAACAATCAGCCCCAGCATTTT.

This chain uses TRBV5-1 with TRBJ2-3; weak D call: TRBD1 (6 bases). V was cut by 1 base and J by 0 bases, with 15 bases left in between. Germline values: CDR1 SGHRS, CDR2 YFSETQ. This CDR3 comprises 17 residues. CDR3 nucleotide sequence: TGCGCCAGCAGCTTGTCAGGGGCCCCCCCTAGCACAGATACGCAGTATTTT. Amino acids: CASSLSGAPPSTDTQYF. The full variable domain, its missing parts supplied by reference TRBV5-1 and TRBJ2-3, is KAGVTQTPRYLIKTRGQQVTLSCSPISGHRSVSWYQQTPGQGLQFLFEYFSETQRNKGNFPGRFSGRQFSNSRSEMNVSTLELGDSALYLCASSLSGAPPSTDTQYFGPGTRLTVL.

This chain uses TRBV7-3 with TRBJ2-1; 10 bases line up with TRBD1. In germline, CDR1 is SGHTA, CDR2 FQGTGA. This CDR3 spans 16 amino acids. J gave up 7 bases and V 1 base, and 7 bases lay outside the gene matches. CDR3 sequence: CASSLMGQGRRNEQFF. CDR3 bases: TGTGCCAGCAGCTTAATGGGACAGGGGAGGAGAAATGAGCAGTTCTTC.

V is TRBV5-1 and J is TRBJ2-5, with D possibly TRBD1 on 6 matching bases. CDR3 length: 14 amino acids. CDR1 SGHRS and CDR2 YFSETQ come from the germline V gene. The ends were cut back, 4 bases at V and 5 bases at J, with 15 bases in the middle. The CDR3 sequence: CASSNRVLGETQYF. CDR3 sequence (DNA): TGCGCCAGCAGCAACAGGGTCCTCGGGGAGACCCAGTACTTC.

This chain uses TRBV29-1 with TRBJ2-5, with 10 bases identical to TRBD2. There are 14 residues in the CDR3. V shed 7 bases, J shed 11 bases, and the junction held 16 bases outside the gene matches. Germline V lookup: CDR1 SQVTM, CDR2 ANQGSEA. CDR3 sequence reads: CSARTGLARGEQYF. The CDR3 DNA sequence: TGCAGCGCAAGAACGGGACTAGCGAGGGGGGAGCAGTACTTC.

A few counts support this clone. The chain combines TRBV10-2 with TRBJ2-1; D is perhaps TRBD2 (8 bases). The CDR3 loop spans 14 amino acids. Germline V gene lookup returns CDR1 WSHSY and CDR2 SAAADI. The V gene lost 7 bases and the J gene lost 12 bases, with 22 bases spanning the gap. CDR3 sequence reads: CASTPTGSGSGQFF. The CDR3 coding sequence is TGCGCCAGCACCCCGACAGGGAGCGGGAGTGGGCAGTTCTTC.

The chain joins TRBV30 to TRBJ2-5; D might be TRBD1 (5 bases). Trimming pared 0 bases from V and 5 bases from J, leaving 10 bases between. The CDR3 spans 13 residues. Germline V gives CDR1 GTSNPN, CDR2 SVGIG (reference sequence). CDR3 in amino acids: CAWSVRGGETQYF. Here the CDR3 DNA reads TGTGCCTGGAGTGTAAGGGGTGGGGAGACCCAGTACTTC.

This rearrangement joins TRBV9 to TRBJ2-3, with D possibly TRBD2 on 5 matching bases. V was pared by 0 bases and J by 0 bases, with 8 bases between. Germline V gives CDR1 SGDLS, CDR2 YYNGEE. The CDR3 consists of 15 residues. The CDR3 sequence is CASSVGGLSTDTQYF. The CDR3 region has the DNA TGTGCCAGCAGCGTAGGAGGACTCAGCACAGATACGCAGTATTTT.

The chain couples TRBV9 to TRBJ1-2; 7 bases align to TRBD1. Germline V gene data show CDR1 as SGDLS and CDR2 as YYNGEE. The CDR3 totals 13 residues. V was clipped by 1 base and J by 3 bases; unmatched bases: 0. CDR3 DNA sequence: TGTGCCAGCAGCGTACAGGGGGACTATGGCTACACCTTC. Translating gives CASSVQGDYGYTF.

The chain has TRBV11-2 and TRBJ2-7; weak D call: TRBD2 (6 bases). In germline, CDR1 is SGHAT, CDR2 FQNNGV. CDR3 length equals 16 residues. The germline V and J ends were trimmed by 7 bases and 8 bases, with 27 bases remaining between them. The CDR3 reads CASTDAPGVRRSQQYF. The CDR3, as DNA: TGTGCCAGCACCGACGCCCCGGGAGTGAGAAGGTCGCAGCAGTACTTC.

The gene calls are TRBV5-1 and TRBJ2-1; 9 nucleotides match TRBD2. CDR1 SGHRS and CDR2 YFSETQ come from the germline V gene. This CDR3 spans 15 amino acids. V lost 5 bases and J lost 5; bases outside the gene matches: 8. CDR3 DNA sequence: TGCGCCAGCAGGGGGGTAATAGCGGGAGACAATGAGCAGTTCTTC. Translating it yields CASRGVIAGDNEQFF. The entire variable domain, with the rest obtained from reference TRBV5-1 and TRBJ2-1, is as follows: KAGVTQTPRYLIKTRGQQVTLSCSPISGHRSVSWYQQTPGQGLQFLFEYFSETQRNKGNFPGRFSGRQFSNSRSEMNVSTLELGDSALYLCASRGVIAGDNEQFFGPGTRLTVL.

This clone was detected once. The rearrangement uses TRBV5-1 and TRBJ2-7, with TRBD2 identical over 13 bases. Germline V gene data show CDR1 as SGHRS and CDR2 as YFSETQ. The length of the CDR3 is 16 residues. The junction had 3 bases not matched to a gene; V was cut back by 0 bases and J by 3 bases. The CDR3, as DNA: TGCGCCAGCAGCTTGGCCGGACTAGCGGGAGTCTACGAGCAGTACTTC. Encoded protein: CASSLAGLAGVYEQYF.

V and J are TRBV30 and TRBJ1-1, with 8 bases fitting TRBD1. The CDR3 has 14 amino acids. The V gene end was trimmed by 2 bases and the J gene end by 12 bases; junction bases not matched to a gene: 14. Germline CDR1 reads GTSNPN; CDR2 reads SVGIG (reference sequence). Here the CDR3 reads CAWSSGGGGGGTFF. CDR3 DNA: TGTGCCTGGAGTTCAGGGGGCGGTGGTGGGGGGACTTTCTTT.